This T cell receptor beta chain was recorded in a study of T cell responses to AZD1222 COVID-19 vaccine listed by TCRdb under 2021. Concerning the study at large: A total of more than 230 trial participants underwent TCR sequencing, of whom roughly 210 had received two doses of AZD1222 and approximately 26 had received two doses of the MenACWY control vaccine. Trial participants were enrolled into age subgroups of 18-55, 56-69 and 70-plus years, which contained approximately 150, 30 and 60 TCR-sequenced participants, respectively.

Concerning this clone: It lacks a known antigen. Nothing much larger sits one base from this clone, and base qualities are not available.

The intended sense of this specimen's time point label: baseline before first vaccination. The treatment or condition label corresponds to: meningococcal conjugate vaccine given as trial control. The vaccinee samples were drawn from two UK trials, COV001 and COV002, one of which was a single-blind randomized controlled phase 2/3 trial testing AZD1222 (ChAdOx1 nCoV-19) in healthy adults. Trial participant PBMC samples were collected at day 0 and day 28 after the second dose for TCRbeta chain sequencing. Based on the germline V gene, the CDR1 and CDR2 sequences are SQVTM and ANQGSEA. The CDR3 sequence holds 14 residues, the cysteine and phenylalanine included. The CDR3 DNA has 42 bases and is translated from base 1. The germline V and J ends show losses of 6 bases and 5 bases respectively, and no gene match explains 6 bases of the junction. The CDR3 regions of human TCRbeta chains were subjected to immunosequencing. The authors' pipeline ran thus. TCRs in the repertoires were matched against a reference library of SARS-CoV-2-specific TCRs that had been generated with the MIRA antigen-specificity platform. Breadth was defined as the fraction of unique TCRs that were SARS-CoV-2-associated. Depth was defined as the fraction of total T cells that were SARS-CoV-2-associated. Using the MIRA data, each spike-specific TCR was mapped to the spike region that the TCR reacts to and placed in a CD4 or CD8 class. Log10-transformed breadth and depth values were compared by one-way ANOVA with Sidak's multiple comparisons tests. TCRdb re-hosts the immuneACCESS table, in-frame sequences only. Its copies lack some clones; in the studies checked, an unresolved V gene accounts for under half of them, and the cause for the rest is not known. The V and J calls and clone size were taken over from that table, and D and trimming were inferred from the DNA. The sample yields approximately 150,000 clones; more than 85% were counted once. The ten most abundant clones make up 0.91% of the sample.

General findings and caveats noted by the study authors: Participants were mostly white British and included more females than males, and it was suggested by the authors that clonal diversity may have been underestimated. Vaccine-associated CD4 TCRs spanned the whole spike protein, with dominant responses in regions 160-218 and 743-854. The 56-69-year group was small, and its depth increase did not reach significance, likely because of low power. Because no day 14 peak-response samples were available, the repertoires could be characterized only after the peak T cell response. Conclusions about previously exposed vaccinees are limited, since just 6 or 7 AZD1222 recipients were seropositive for SARS-CoV-2 at baseline. After two AZD1222 doses, both the breadth and the depth of spike-specific TCRs were significantly higher than at day 0 and than in MenACWY recipients. Reportedly, almost half of the unique spike-specific TCRs recognized epitopes lying outside the regions that are mutated in the B.1.351 and B.1.1.7 variants.

The sample in question was peripheral blood, obtained on day 0 of MenACWY control vaccination. The rearrangement joined TRBV29-1 to TRBJ2-5; TRBD2 fits 13 bases in the junction. This clonotype originated in an adult in good health. The bases read TGCAGCGTCGTACTAGCGGGGGGGTGGGAGACCCAGTACTTC. This encodes CSVVLAGGWETQYF.